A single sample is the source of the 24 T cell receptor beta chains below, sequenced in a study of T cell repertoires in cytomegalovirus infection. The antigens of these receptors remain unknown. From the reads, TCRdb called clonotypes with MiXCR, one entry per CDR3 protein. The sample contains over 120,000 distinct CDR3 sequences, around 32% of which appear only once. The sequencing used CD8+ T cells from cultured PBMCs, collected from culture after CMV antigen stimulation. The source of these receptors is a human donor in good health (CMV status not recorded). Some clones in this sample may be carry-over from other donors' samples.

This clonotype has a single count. Here the CDR3 reads CASSEGLYQFF. CDR3 in DNA: TGTGCCAGCAGCGAGGGGCTGTACCAGTTCTTC. The chain couples TRBV7-9 to TRBJ2-1; D is perhaps TRBD1 or TRBD2 (5 bases each). Looked up from germline, CDR1 is SEHNR and CDR2 is FQNEAQ (reference sequence). The V end lost 5 bases, the J end lost 13 bases, and 12 bases lay between the germline ends. The CDR3 has 11 amino acids.

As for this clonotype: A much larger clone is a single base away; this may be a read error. CDR3 in amino acids: CASSLRGGAVITKAFF. As DNA, the CDR3 is TGTGCCAGCAGCTTACGGGGGGGCGCGGTAATCACTAAAGCTTTCTTT. The chain carries TRBV7-8 and TRBJ1-1; D might be TRBD1 (6 bases). Germline CDR1 and CDR2: SGHVS and FQNEAQ. The CDR3 consists of 16 residues. Full variable domain (missing parts from reference TRBV7-8 and TRBJ1-1): GAGVSQSPRYKVAKRGQDVALRCDPISGHVSLFWYQQALGQGPEFLTYFQNEAQLDKSGLPSDRFFAERPEGSVSTLKIQRTQQEDSAVYLCASSLRGGAVITKAFFGQGTRLTVV.

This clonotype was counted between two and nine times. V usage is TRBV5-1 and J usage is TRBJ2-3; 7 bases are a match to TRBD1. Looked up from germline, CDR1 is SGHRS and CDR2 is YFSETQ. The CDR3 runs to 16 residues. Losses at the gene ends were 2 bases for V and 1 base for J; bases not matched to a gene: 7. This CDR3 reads CASSLGTATGTDTQYF. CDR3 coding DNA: TGCGCCAGCAGCTTAGGGACAGCTACTGGCACAGATACGCAGTATTTT.

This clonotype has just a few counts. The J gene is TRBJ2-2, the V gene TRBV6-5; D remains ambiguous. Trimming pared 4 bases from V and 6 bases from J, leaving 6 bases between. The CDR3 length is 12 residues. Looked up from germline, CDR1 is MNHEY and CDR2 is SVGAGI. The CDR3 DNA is TGTGCCAGCAGTTCCCCCCCCGGGGAGCTGTTTTTT. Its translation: CASSSPPGELFF.

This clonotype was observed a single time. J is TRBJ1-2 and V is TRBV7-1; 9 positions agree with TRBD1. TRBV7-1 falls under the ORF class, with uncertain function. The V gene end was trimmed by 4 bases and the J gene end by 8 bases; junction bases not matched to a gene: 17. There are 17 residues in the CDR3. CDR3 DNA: TGTGCCAGCAGCTATACGGGACAGGGCTATGTAGAGTCCGGCTACACCTTC. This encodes CASSYTGQGYVESGYTF.

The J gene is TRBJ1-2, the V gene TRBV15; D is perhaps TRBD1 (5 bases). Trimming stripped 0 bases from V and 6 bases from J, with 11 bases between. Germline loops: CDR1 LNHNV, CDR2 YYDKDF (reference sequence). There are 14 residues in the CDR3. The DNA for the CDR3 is TGTGCCACCAGCAGAGATCGGGGCTTGGATGGCTACACCTTC. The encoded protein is CATSRDRGLDGYTF.

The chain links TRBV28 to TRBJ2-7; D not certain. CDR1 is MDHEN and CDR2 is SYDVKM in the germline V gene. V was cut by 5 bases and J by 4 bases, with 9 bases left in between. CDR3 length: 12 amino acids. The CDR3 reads CASSPRRYEQYF. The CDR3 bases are TGTGCCAGCAGTCCCAGGCGGTACGAGCAGTACTTC. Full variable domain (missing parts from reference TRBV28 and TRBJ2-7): DVKVTQSSRYLVKRTGEKVFLECVQDMDHENMFWYRQDPGLGLRLIYFSYDVKMKEKGDIPEGYSVSREKKERFSLILESASTNQTSMYLCASSPRRYEQYFGPGTRLTVT.

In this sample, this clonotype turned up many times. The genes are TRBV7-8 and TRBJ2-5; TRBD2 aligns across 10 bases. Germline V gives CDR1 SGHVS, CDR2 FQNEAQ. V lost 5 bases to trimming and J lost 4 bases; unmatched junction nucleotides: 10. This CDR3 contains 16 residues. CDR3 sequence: CASSAGLAGEVETQYF. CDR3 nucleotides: TGTGCCAGCAGCGCCGGCCTAGCGGGGGAAGTAGAGACCCAGTACTTC. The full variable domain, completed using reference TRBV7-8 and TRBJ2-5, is GAGVSQSPRYKVAKRGQDVALRCDPISGHVSLFWYQQALGQGPEFLTYFQNEAQLDKSGLPSDRFFAERPEGSVSTLKIQRTQQEDSAVYLCASSAGLAGEVETQYFGPGTRLLVL.

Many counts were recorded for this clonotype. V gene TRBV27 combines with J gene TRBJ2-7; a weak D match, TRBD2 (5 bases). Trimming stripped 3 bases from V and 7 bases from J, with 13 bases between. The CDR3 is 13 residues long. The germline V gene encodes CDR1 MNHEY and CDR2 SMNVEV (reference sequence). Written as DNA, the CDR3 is TGTGCCAGCAGTTTTTCCAAGGGAGAGGAGCAGTACTTC. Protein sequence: CASSFSKGEEQYF.

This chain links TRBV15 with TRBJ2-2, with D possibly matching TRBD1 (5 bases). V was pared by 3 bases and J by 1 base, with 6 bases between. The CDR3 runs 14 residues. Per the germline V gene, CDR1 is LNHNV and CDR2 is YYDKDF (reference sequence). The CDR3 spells CATSRDKNTGELFF. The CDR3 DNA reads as TGTGCCACCAGCAGGGACAAGAACACCGGGGAGCTGTTTTTT.

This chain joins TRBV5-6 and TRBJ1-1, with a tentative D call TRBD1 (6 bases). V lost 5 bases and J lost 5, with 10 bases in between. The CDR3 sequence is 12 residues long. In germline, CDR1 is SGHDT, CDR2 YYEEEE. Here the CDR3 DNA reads TGTGCCAGCAGGTGGGGGCGAACTGAAGCTTTCTTT. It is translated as CASRWGRTEAFF.

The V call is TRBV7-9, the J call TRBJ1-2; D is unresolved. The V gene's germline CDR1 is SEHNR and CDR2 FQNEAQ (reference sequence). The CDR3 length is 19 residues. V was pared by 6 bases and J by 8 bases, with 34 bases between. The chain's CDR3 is CASSLPVFQIPSGVGGYTF. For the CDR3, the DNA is TGTGCCAGCAGTCTACCGGTCTTTCAGATCCCCTCGGGTGTGGGGGGCTACACCTTC.

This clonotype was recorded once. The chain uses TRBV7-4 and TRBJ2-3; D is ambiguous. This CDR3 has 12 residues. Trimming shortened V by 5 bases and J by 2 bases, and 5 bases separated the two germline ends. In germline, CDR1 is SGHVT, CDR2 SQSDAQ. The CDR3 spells CASSLITDTQYF. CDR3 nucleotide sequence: TGTGCCAGCAGCCTAATCACAGATACGCAGTATTTT.

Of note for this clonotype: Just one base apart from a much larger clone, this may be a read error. DNA of the CDR3: TGTGCCAGCAGTCGACCCCAGTTACAGGGGGAGGAGGCCCAGTACTTC. Translation: CASSRPQLQGEEAQYF. The chain has TRBV7-2 and TRBJ2-5, with 8 nucleotides matching TRBD1. The CDR3 covers 16 residues. Germline V gene data show CDR1 as SGHTA and CDR2 as FQGNSA. With 6 bases clipped from V and 9 bases from J, the junction kept 18 bases outside the gene matches.

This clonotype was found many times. The CDR3 reads CASSLPPGRSSYEQYF. DNA for the CDR3: TGTGCCAGCAGCTTACCCCCCGGACGTAGCTCCTACGAGCAGTACTTC. The rearrangement joins TRBV7-9 to TRBJ2-7; D gene uncertain. Germline V CDR1 and CDR2: SEHNR, FQNEAQ (reference sequence). The V and J ends lost 2 bases and 0 bases respectively, with 14 bases between them. This CDR3 spans 16 amino acids.

CDR3 protein: CASSDWPPIREDNEQFF. The DNA for the CDR3 is TGTGCCAGCAGTGATTGGCCGCCCATCAGGGAGGACAATGAGCAGTTCTTC. The rearrangement joins TRBV2 to TRBJ2-1, with D possibly TRBD2 on 6 matching bases. Germline values: CDR1 SNHLY, CDR2 FYNNEI. The CDR3 extends over 17 amino acids. V was clipped by 3 bases and J by 5 bases, with 20 bases between them.

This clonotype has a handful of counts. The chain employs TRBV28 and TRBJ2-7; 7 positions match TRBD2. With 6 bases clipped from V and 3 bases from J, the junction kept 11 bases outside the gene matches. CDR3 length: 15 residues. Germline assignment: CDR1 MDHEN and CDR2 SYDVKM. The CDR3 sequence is CASSRAGVSIYEQYF. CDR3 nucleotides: TGTGCCAGCAGCCGGGCGGGGGTCAGCATCTACGAGCAGTACTTC.

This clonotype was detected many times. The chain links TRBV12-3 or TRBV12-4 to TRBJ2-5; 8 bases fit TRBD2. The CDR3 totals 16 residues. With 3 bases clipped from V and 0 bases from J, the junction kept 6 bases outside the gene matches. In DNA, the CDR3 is TGTGCCAGCAGTTTTTTCCAGCGGGGGTACCAAGAGACCCAGTACTTC. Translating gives CASSFFQRGYQETQYF.

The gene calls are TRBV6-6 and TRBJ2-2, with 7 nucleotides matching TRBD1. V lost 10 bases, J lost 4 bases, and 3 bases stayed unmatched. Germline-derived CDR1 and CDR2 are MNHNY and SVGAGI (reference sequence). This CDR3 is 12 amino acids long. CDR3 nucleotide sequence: TGTGCCACGACAGGGCCCACCGGGGAGCTGTTTTTT. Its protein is CATTGPTGELFF.

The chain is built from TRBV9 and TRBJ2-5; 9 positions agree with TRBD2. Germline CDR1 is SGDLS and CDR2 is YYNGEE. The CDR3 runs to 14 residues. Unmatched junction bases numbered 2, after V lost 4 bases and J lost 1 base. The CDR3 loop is CASSQAGGQETQYF. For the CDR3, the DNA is TGTGCCAGCAGCCAAGCGGGGGGCCAAGAGACCCAGTACTTC. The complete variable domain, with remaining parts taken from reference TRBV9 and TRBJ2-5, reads DSGVTQTPKHLITATGQRVTLRCSPRSGDLSVYWYQQSLDQGLQFLIQYYNGEERAKGNILERFSAQQFPDLHSELNLSSLELGDSALYFCASSQAGGQETQYFGPGTRLLVL.

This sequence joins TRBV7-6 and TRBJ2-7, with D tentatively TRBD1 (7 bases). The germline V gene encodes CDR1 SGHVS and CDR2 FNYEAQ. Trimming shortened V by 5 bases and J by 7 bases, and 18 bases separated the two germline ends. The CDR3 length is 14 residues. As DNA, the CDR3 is TGTGCCAGCAGCCTAGGGGGGCCAGGGGGGGAGCAGTACTTC. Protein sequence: CASSLGGPGGEQYF.

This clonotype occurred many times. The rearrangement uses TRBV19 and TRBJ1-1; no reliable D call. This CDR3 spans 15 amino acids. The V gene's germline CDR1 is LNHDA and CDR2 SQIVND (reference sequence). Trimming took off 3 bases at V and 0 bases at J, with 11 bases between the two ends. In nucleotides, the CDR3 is TGTGCCAGTAGTATGACGCCGCAGTTGAACACTGAAGCTTTCTTT. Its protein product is CASSMTPQLNTEAFF.

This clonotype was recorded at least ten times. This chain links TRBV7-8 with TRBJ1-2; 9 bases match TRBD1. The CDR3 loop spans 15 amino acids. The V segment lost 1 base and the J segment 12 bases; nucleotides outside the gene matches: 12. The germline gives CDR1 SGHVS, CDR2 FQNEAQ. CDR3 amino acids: CASSLVAGQGVENTF. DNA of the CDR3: TGTGCCAGCAGCTTAGTTGCGGGACAGGGAGTAGAGAACACCTTC.

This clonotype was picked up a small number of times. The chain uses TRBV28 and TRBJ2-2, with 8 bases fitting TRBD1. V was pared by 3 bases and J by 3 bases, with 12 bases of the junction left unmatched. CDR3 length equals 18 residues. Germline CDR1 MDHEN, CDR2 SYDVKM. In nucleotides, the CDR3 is TGTGCCAGCAGTTTCTCAGATGGGACAGGCGTAGACACCGGGGAGCTGTTTTTT. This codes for CASSFSDGTGVDTGELFF.